Each of the 21 T cell receptor beta chains below was sequenced from the same sample in a study of T-cell reconstitution after alpha-beta-depleted transplantation in children. TCRbeta library construction was performed incorporating unique molecular identifiers. TCRdb re-analysed the PCR reads in MiXCR, keeping a single row per CDR3 protein. The sample includes 95,000 to 150,000 distinct CDR3 sequences, more than 20% of them seen just once. The sample was PBMCs, mostly from graft donor cells, taken 180 days after TCRalphabeta/CD19-depleted stem cell transplant. These receptors came from a male patient between 2 and 10 years old who had a stem cell transplant for chronic granulomatous disease, so the T cells may come from the graft donor.

This sequence joins TRBV20-1 and TRBJ2-3, with 10 bases fitting TRBD2. Losses at the gene ends were 2 bases for V and 1 base for J; bases not matched to a gene: 6. This CDR3 contains 16 residues. Germline V gene lookup returns CDR1 DFQATT and CDR2 SNEGSKA (reference sequence). CDR3 region: CSARLGTSVGTDTQYF. CDR3 coding DNA: TGCAGTGCTAGACTAGGGACTAGCGTTGGCACAGATACGCAGTATTTT.

The table lists this clonotype with many counts. The rearrangement uses TRBV7-2 and TRBJ1-5; D not certain. The CDR3 is 15 amino acids. Trimming took off 5 bases at V and 2 bases at J, with 13 bases between the two ends. Per the germline V gene, CDR1 is SGHTA and CDR2 is FQGNSA. This CDR3 reads CASSQLWRGNQPQHF. In nucleotides, the CDR3 is TGTGCCAGCAGCCAACTCTGGCGGGGCAATCAGCCCCAGCATTTT.

The sample holds a few counts of this clonotype. This chain connects TRBV5-1 to TRBJ2-5; D remains ambiguous. The germline V gene encodes CDR1 SGHRS and CDR2 YFSETQ. V lost 0 bases, J lost 2 bases, and 8 bases lay in between. This CDR3 is built from 14 residues. As DNA, the CDR3 is TGCGCCAGCAGCTTGGAAGGTCAGCAAGAGACCCAGTACTTC. Its protein is CASSLEGQQETQYF.

This clonotype was seen more than once but under ten times. Here the CDR3 DNA reads TGTGCCAGCAGTCCCACCGGGACTAGCGGAAACAATGAGCAGTTCTTC. Its protein product is CASSPTGTSGNNEQFF. The chain couples TRBV12-3 or TRBV12-4 to TRBJ2-1; 11 bases are shared with TRBD2. The CDR3 contains 16 residues. After removal of 5 bases from V and 5 bases from J, the junction contained 8 bases not matched to a gene.

This clonotype has ten or more counts. The J gene is TRBJ2-3, the V gene TRBV5-1; 7 bases map to TRBD2. Germline V lookup: CDR1 SGHRS, CDR2 YFSETQ. With V trimmed by 0 bases and J by 2 bases, 3 bases remained unmatched. The CDR3 extends over 15 amino acids. CDR3 bases: TGCGCCAGCAGCTTGGGATGGGACTACACAGATACGCAGTATTTT. It is translated as CASSLGWDYTDTQYF.

This clonotype appeared a few times. V usage is TRBV4-3 and J usage is TRBJ1-1; D perhaps matches TRBD1 (5 bases). The V end lost 1 base, the J end lost 4 bases, and 19 bases lay between the germline ends. Germline V gene data show CDR1 as LGHNA and CDR2 as YSLEER. This CDR3 has 17 amino acids. CDR3 protein: CASSQVSGDLVGTEAFF. The CDR3 DNA sequence: TGCGCCAGCAGCCAAGTCTCGGGGGATCTCGTGGGCACTGAAGCTTTCTTT.

V and J are TRBV12-3 or TRBV12-4 and TRBJ2-1, with unresolved D. This CDR3 spans 14 amino acids. V lost 6 bases and J 5 bases, leaving 14 bases between the germline ends. The CDR3 here is CASSPLWYHNEQFF. In nucleotides, the CDR3 is TGTGCCAGCAGCCCCTTATGGTACCACAATGAGCAGTTCTTC.

This chain uses TRBV20-1 with TRBJ2-3, with TRBD1 matching 8 bases. CDR3 length equals 15 residues. Trimming removed 6 bases from V and 1 base from J; junction bases left unmatched: 9. Germline values: CDR1 DFQATT, CDR2 SNEGSKA (reference sequence). CDR3 region: CSACFEGQGTDTQYF. CDR3 nucleotides: TGCAGTGCCTGTTTCGAGGGACAGGGCACAGATACGCAGTATTTT.

The V gene is TRBV11-1, the J gene TRBJ2-6; 7 bases align to TRBD1. The CDR3 contains 20 residues. Germline assignment: CDR1 SGHAT and CDR2 FQDESV (reference sequence). The J segment lost 1 base and the V segment lost 1 base, leaving 13 bases of the junction unmatched. DNA for the CDR3: TGTGCCAGCAGCTTAGTGCGGTCTAGACAGGGAGTTTCTGGGGCCAACGTCCTGACTTTC. It encodes CASSLVRSRQGVSGANVLTF.

This clonotype appeared many times. This chain joins TRBV5-5 and TRBJ2-2, with no clear D. Germline V gene sequence: CDR1 SGHKS, CDR2 YYEKEE (reference sequence). The CDR3 extends over 15 amino acids. V dropped 2 bases and J dropped 7 bases, with 15 bases sitting between them. CDR3 DNA: TGTGCCAGCAGCTTAATAATACCCTGGGGCGGGGAGCTGTTTTTT. This translates into CASSLIIPWGGELFF.

In this sample, this clonotype turned up a few times. The V and J genes are TRBV12-3 or TRBV12-4 and TRBJ2-5, with 9 positions matching TRBD1. The CDR3 is 15 residues long. With 3 bases clipped from V and 2 bases from J, the junction kept 4 bases outside the gene matches. The CDR3 DNA reads as TGTGCCAGCAGTTTGGGGGACAGGGAACAAGAGACCCAGTACTTC. It translates to CASSLGDREQETQYF.

In its sample, this clonotype was seen many times. The chain couples TRBV20-1 to TRBJ2-7; 12 positions agree with TRBD2. Germline values: CDR1 DFQATT, CDR2 SNEGSKA (reference sequence). The CDR3 runs to 17 residues. V dropped 6 bases and J dropped 4; count of bases not matched to a gene: 16. The CDR3 sequence: CSALGLAGTRGIYEQYF. Here the CDR3 DNA reads TGCAGTGCCCTTGGACTAGCGGGAACGAGAGGGATATACGAGCAGTACTTC.

This clonotype showed up just a few times. V gene TRBV27 combines with J gene TRBJ2-4, with D hard to call. Germline V gene data show CDR1 as MNHEY and CDR2 as SMNVEV (reference sequence). V was trimmed by 5 bases and J by 3 bases, leaving 8 bases between them. CDR3 length: 13 residues. The CDR3 loop is CASSPVDKNIQYF. The DNA of the CDR3 is TGTGCCAGCAGTCCAGTTGACAAAAACATTCAGTACTTC.

This chain links TRBV6-1 with TRBJ1-1; 8 bases agree with TRBD1. The CDR3 covers 13 residues. Looked up from germline, CDR1 is MNHNS and CDR2 is SASEGT. Trimming cost V 7 bases and J 6 bases; bases outside gene matches: 7. The CDR3 DNA reads as TGTGCCAGCACCCCTCAGGGGGCGGCTGAAGCTTTCTTT. Translated: CASTPQGAAEAFF.

This CDR3 is CASSFGLGPLNYYEQYF. CDR3 nucleotide sequence: TGTGCCAGCAGCTTCGGGTTGGGTCCCCTAAACTACTACGAGCAGTACTTC. The V gene is TRBV7-9, the J gene TRBJ2-7; no definite D call. V lost 3 bases and J lost 3, with 21 bases in between. Germline assignment: CDR1 SEHNR and CDR2 FQNEAQ (reference sequence). The CDR3 runs to 17 residues.

This clonotype was picked up a small number of times. The V gene is TRBV10-3, the J gene TRBJ2-1; 9 bases align to TRBD2. V was pared by 4 bases and J by 8 bases, with 9 bases of the junction left unmatched. The CDR3 is 15 amino acids. CDR1 and CDR2 (germline): ENHRY, SYGVKD. CDR3 protein: CAISGGLAGIDEQFF. The CDR3 DNA follows: TGTGCCATCAGTGGGGGGCTAGCGGGAATCGATGAGCAGTTCTTC.

The CDR3 protein is CSARVSGGLVVYNEQFF. DNA for the CDR3: TGCAGTGCTAGGGTTAGCGGGGGGCTGGTGGTCTACAATGAGCAGTTCTTC. This sequence joins TRBV20-1 and TRBJ2-1, with 10 bases identical to TRBD2. The germline V gene encodes CDR1 DFQATT and CDR2 SNEGSKA (reference sequence). The CDR3 covers 17 residues. V gave up 3 bases and J gave up 3 bases; unmatched junction bases: 11.

The genes are TRBV7-6 and TRBJ2-5, with D unclear. Per germline, CDR1 SGHVS and CDR2 FNYEAQ. Trimming cost V 5 bases and J 5 bases, with 12 bases left between them. The CDR3 loop spans 13 amino acids. Here the CDR3 reads CASSLPSLETQYF. CDR3 coding DNA: TGTGCCAGCAGCCTCCCGTCCTTGGAGACCCAGTACTTC.

The rearrangement joins TRBV20-1 to TRBJ2-3; D may be TRBD1 (6 bases). Deletions cut 1 base from V and 4 bases from J, with 18 bases between. CDR3 length equals 16 residues. CDR1 DFQATT and CDR2 SNEGSKA come from the germline V gene (reference sequence). CDR3 region: CSARGHRVYSPDTQYF. CDR3 nucleotides: TGCAGTGCTAGAGGCCACAGGGTATATAGCCCAGATACGCAGTATTTT.

V and J are TRBV5-1 and TRBJ1-1; tentative D call: TRBD1 (6 bases). The CDR3 is 13 residues long. Trimming pared 3 bases from V and 1 base from J, leaving 7 bases between. From germline, CDR1 is SGHRS and CDR2 YFSETQ. The chain's CDR3 is CASSSTGNTEAFF. DNA for the CDR3: TGCGCCAGCAGCTCGACAGGGAACACTGAAGCTTTCTTT.

This clonotype was counted at least ten times. V and J are TRBV7-3 and TRBJ2-1; a possible D gene is TRBD2 (5 bases). Deletions cut 5 bases from V and 9 bases from J, with 14 bases between. The CDR3 contains 13 residues. The germline gives CDR1 SGHTA, CDR2 FQGTGA. CDR3 coding DNA: TGTGCCAGCAGCCCCAGCTCGGGATTTGAGCAGTTCTTC. Its translation is CASSPSSGFEQFF. The complete variable domain, with remaining parts taken from reference TRBV7-3 and TRBJ2-1, reads GAGVSQTPSNKVTEKGKYVELRCDPISGHTALYWYRQSLGQGPEFLIYFQGTGAADDSGLPNDRFFAVRPEGSVSTLKIQRTERGDSAVYLCASSPSSGFEQFFGPGTRLTVL.